This T cell receptor beta chain was captured in a study of CD8 T cells in ankylosing spondylitis. Generation of TCR beta libraries employed quantitative 5'-RACE incorporating molecular barcodes. In TCRdb, the 5' RACE reads were re-called with MiXCR into one record per CDR3 protein. This sample has around 770,000 distinct CDR3 sequences; around 11% occur once, and the top ten carry less than 0.65%. Study-level points and caveats: From matched ankylosing spondylitis synovial fluid, disease-linked clones were reportedly recovered at significantly enriched levels. Seemingly characteristic of ankylosing spondylitis blood was a TCR beta motif consisting of eight highly homologous variants. Disease-linked clones, CD8+, were relatively rare in peripheral blood.

About this clonotype itself: Its matching antigen is unknown.

The receptor comes from a male donor with ankylosing spondylitis. Sequenced material: blood, either unsorted or a sorted T cell fraction (not recorded which).

The CDR3 nucleotides are TGTGCCAGCAGTTTAAGCGGGACTAGAGGCAATGAGCAGTTCTTC. Its translation is CASSLSGTRGNEQFF. The rearrangement links TRBV12-3 or TRBV12-4 to TRBJ2-1; 8 nucleotides line up with TRBD2. V dropped 2 bases and J dropped 6; count of bases not matched to a gene: 6. This CDR3 region has 15 residues.